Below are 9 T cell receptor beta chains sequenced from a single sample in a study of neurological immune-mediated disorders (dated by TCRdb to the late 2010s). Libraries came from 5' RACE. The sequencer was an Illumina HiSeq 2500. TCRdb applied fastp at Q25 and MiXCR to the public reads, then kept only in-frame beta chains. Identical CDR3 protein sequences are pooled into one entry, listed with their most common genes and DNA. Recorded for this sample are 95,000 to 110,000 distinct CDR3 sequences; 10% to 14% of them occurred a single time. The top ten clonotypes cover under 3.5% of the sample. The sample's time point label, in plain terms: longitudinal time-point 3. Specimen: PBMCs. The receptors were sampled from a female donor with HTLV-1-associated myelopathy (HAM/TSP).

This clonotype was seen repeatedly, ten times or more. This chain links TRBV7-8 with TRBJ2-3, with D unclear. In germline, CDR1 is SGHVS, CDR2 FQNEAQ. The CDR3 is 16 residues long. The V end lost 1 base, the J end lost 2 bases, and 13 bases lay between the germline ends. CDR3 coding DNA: TGTGCCAGCAGCTTAGTGTATCCACCCCCCACAGATACGCAGTATTTT. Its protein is CASSLVYPPPTDTQYF.

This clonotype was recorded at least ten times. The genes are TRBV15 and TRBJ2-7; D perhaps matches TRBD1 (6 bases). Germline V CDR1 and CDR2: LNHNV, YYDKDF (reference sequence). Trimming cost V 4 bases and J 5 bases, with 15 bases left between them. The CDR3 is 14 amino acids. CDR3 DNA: TGTGCCACCAGCAAAGGGGGAGAAGTCCACGAGCAGTACTTC. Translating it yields CATSKGGEVHEQYF.

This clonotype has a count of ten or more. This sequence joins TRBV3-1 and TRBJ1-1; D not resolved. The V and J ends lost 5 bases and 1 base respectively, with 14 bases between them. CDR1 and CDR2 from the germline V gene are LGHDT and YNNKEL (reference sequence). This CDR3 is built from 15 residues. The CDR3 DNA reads TGTGCCAGCAGCAACCCCGGCGCGTCGAACACTGAAGCTTTCTTT. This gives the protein CASSNPGASNTEAFF.

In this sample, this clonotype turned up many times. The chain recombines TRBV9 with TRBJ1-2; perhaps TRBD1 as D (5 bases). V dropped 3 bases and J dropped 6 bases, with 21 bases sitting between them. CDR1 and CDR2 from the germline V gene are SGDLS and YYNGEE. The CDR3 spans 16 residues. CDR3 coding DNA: TGTGCCAGCAGCGATGGAGGGGCCCAAAGTCGGGATGGCTACACCTTC. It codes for CASSDGGAQSRDGYTF.

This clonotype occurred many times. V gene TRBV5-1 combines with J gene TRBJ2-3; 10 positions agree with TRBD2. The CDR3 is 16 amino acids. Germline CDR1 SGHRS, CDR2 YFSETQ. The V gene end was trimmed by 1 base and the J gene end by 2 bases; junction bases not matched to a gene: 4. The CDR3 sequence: CASSLQRGGNTDTQYF. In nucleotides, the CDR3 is TGCGCCAGCAGCTTGCAGCGGGGGGGAAACACAGATACGCAGTATTTT.

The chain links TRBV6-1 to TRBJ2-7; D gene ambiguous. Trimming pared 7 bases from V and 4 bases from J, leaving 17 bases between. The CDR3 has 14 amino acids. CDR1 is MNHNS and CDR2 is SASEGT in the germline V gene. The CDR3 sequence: CASTLRTVQYEQYF. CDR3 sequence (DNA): TGTGCCAGCACCTTACGGACGGTCCAATACGAGCAGTACTTC.

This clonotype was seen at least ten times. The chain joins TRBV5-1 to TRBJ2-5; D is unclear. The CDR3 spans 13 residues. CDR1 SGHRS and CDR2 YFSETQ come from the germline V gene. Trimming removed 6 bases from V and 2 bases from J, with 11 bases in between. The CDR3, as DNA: TGCGCCAGCACTCCTCTCCGGCAAGAGACCCAGTACTTC. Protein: CASTPLRQETQYF.

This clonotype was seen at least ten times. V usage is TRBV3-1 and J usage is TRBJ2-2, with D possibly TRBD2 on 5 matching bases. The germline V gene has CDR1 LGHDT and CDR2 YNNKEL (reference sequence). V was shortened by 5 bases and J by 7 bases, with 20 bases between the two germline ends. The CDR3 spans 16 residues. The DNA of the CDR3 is TGTGCCAGCAGCTCCCGGCCAGGCGGGTCGGACGGGGAGCTGTTTTTT. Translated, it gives CASSSRPGGSDGELFF.

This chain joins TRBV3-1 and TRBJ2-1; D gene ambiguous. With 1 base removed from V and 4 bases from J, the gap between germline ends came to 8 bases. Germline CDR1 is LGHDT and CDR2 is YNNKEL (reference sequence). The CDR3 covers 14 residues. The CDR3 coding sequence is TGTGCCAGCAGCCAAGCGCCCTTATACAATGAGCAGTTCTTC. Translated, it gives CASSQAPLYNEQFF.